This T cell receptor (beta chain) is from a study of molecular identifiers for immune sequencing clone quantification. General observations from the study: Highly expanded clone sizes could be underestimated through barcode sharing by identical TCR molecules. Over 99% of effector molecules, but under 1% in naive cells, were held by clones with more than 20 RNA copies.

This clonotype was seen repeatedly, ten times or more. Its matching antigen is unknown. Bulk libraries came from a prior protocol with listed TCR primers. Via MiXCR, TCRdb re-called the PCR reads, giving one row per CDR3 protein. The table records about 640,000 distinct CDR3 sequences, approximately 20% of them present only once. A CD8+CD4-CCR7+CD45RA+ phenotype served as the sorting definition for naive CD8 T cells. This sequence was found in a human donor in good health. Some libraries in this study had Jurkat cell RNA spiked in. The specimen was naive CD8+ T cells from blood, with Jurkat cell RNA spiked in. Subset indicated: FACS-sorted CD8+CD4-CCR7+CD45RA+ naive T cells.

The CDR3 sequence is CSAPAGGSTIYF. As DNA, the CDR3 is TGCAGTGCACCCGCAGGGGGTTCCACCATATATTTT. The chain uses TRBV20-1 and TRBJ1-3, with 7 bases identical to TRBD1. The germline V gene encodes CDR1 DFQATT and CDR2 SNEGSKA (reference sequence). Trimming took 6 bases from V and 9 from J; bases not matched to a gene: 8. This CDR3 region has 12 residues.